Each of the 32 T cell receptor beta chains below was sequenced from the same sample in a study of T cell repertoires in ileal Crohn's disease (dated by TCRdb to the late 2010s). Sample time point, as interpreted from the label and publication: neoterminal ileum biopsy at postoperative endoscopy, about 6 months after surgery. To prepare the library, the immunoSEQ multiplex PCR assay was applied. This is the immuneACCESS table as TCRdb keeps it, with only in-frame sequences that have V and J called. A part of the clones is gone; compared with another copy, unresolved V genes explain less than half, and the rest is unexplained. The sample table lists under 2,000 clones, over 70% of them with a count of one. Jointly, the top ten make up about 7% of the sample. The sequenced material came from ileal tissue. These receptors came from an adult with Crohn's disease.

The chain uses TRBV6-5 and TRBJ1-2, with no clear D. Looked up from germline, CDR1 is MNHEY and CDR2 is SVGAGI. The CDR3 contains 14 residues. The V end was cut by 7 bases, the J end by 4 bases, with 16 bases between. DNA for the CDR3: TGTGCCAGCATCCGCGGAGGGTCGGGCTATGGCTACACCTTC. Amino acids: CASIRGGSGYGYTF.

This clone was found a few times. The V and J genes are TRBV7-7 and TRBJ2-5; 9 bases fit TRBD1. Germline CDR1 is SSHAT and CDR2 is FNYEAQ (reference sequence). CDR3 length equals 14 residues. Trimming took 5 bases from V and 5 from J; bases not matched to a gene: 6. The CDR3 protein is CASSLGTGIETQYF. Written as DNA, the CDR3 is TGTGCCAGCAGCCTGGGGACAGGGATCGAGACCCAGTACTTC.

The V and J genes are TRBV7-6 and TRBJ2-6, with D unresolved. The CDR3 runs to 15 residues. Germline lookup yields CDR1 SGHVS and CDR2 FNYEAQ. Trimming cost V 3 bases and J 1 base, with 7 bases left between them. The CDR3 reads CASSLAESGANVLTF. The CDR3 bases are TGTGCCAGCAGCTTGGCGGAATCTGGGGCCAACGTCCTGACTTTC.

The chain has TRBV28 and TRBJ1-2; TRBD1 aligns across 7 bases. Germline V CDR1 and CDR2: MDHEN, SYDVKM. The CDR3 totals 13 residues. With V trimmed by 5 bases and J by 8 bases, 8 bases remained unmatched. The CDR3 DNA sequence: TGTGCCAGCAGTGCAAACAGGGGAGGCGGCTACACCTTC. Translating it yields CASSANRGGGYTF.

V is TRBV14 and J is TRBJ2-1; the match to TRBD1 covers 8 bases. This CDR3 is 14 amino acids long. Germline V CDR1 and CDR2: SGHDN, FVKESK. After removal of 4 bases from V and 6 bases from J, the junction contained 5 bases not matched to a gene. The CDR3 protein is CASSPRTGSNEQFF. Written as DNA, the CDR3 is TGTGCCAGCAGCCCCCGGACAGGGTCCAATGAGCAGTTCTTC.

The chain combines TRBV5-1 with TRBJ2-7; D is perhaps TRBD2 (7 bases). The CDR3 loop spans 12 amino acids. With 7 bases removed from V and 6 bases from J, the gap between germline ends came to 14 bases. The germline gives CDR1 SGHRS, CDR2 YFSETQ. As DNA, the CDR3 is TGCGCCAGCCGTAGGGGGGAGGGCGAGCAGTACTTC. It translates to CASRRGEGEQYF.

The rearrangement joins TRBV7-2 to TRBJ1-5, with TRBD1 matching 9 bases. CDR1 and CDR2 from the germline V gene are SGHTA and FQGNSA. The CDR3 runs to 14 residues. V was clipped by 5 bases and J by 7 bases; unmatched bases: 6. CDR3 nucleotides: TGTGCCAGCAGCGCCGGGACAGGGACACAGCCCCAGCATTTT. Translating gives CASSAGTGTQPQHF.

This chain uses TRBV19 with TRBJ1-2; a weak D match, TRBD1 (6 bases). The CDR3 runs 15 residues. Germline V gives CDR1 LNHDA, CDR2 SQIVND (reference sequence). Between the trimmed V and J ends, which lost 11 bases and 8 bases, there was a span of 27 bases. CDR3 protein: CASIYGGRELGGYTF. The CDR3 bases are TGTGCCTCCATTTATGGGGGCAGGGAACTTGGCGGCTACACCTTC.

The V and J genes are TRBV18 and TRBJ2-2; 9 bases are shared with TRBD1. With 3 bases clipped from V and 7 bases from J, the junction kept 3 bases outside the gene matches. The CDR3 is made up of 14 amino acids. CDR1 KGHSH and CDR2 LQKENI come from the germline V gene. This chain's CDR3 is CASSPGQGSGELFF. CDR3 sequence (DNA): TGTGCCAGCTCACCGGGACAGGGTAGCGGGGAGCTGTTTTTT.

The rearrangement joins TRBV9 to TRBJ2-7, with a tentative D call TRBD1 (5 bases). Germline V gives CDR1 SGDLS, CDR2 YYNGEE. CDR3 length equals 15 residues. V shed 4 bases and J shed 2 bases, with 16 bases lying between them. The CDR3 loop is CASSPWGPPAYEQYF. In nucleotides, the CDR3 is TGTGCCAGCAGCCCCTGGGGCCCCCCGGCCTACGAGCAGTACTTC.

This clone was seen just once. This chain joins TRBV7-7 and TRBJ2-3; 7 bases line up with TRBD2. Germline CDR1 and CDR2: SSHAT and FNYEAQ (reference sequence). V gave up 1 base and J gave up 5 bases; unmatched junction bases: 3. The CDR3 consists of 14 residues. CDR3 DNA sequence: TGTGCCAGCAGCTTAGATGGCGGGGGAGATACGCAGTATTTT. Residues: CASSLDGGGDTQYF.

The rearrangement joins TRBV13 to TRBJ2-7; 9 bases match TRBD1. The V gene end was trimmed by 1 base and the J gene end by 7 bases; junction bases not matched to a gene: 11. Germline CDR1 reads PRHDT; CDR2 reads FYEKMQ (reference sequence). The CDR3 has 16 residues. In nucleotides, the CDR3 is TGTGCCAGCAGCTTAGTATTTACAGGGGGCGCGAAAGAGCAGTACTTC. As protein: CASSLVFTGGAKEQYF.

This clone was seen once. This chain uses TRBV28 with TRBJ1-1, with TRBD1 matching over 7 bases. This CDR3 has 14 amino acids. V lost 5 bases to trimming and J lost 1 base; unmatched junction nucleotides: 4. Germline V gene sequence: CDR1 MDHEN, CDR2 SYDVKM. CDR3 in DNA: TGTGCCAGCAGTAACAGGGGTCCGAACACTGAAGCTTTCTTT. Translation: CASSNRGPNTEAFF.

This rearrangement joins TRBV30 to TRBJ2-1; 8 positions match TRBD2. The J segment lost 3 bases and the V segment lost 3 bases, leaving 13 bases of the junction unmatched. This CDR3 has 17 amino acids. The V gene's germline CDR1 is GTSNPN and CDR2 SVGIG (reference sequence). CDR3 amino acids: CAWRSWRGAGFYNEQFF. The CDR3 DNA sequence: TGTGCCTGGAGGAGCTGGCGGGGGGCCGGGTTCTACAATGAGCAGTTCTTC. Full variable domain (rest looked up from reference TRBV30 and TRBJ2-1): SQTIHQWPATLVQPVGSPLSLECTVEGTSNPNLYWYRQAAGRGLQLLFYSVGIGQISSEVPQNLSASRPQDRQFILSSKKLLLSDSGFYLCAWRSWRGAGFYNEQFFGPGTRLTVL.

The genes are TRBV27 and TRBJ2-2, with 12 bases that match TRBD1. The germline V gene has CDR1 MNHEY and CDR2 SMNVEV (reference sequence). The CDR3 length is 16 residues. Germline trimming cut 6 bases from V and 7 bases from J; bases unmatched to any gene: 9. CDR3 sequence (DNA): TGTGCCAGCAGCCCTGGGACAGGGGGCGCGGGCGGGGAGCTGTTTTTT. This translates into CASSPGTGGAGGELFF.

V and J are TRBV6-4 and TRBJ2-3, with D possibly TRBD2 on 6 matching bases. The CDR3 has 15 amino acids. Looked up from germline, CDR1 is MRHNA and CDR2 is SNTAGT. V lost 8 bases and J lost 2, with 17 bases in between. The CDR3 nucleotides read TGTGCCAGCTCCCAGGCGGGGTGGTTCACAGATACGCAGTATTTT. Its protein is CASSQAGWFTDTQYF.

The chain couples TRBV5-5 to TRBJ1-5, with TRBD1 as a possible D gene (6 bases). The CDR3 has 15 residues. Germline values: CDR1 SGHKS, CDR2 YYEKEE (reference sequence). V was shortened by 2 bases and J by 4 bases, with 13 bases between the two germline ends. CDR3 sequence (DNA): TGTGCCAGCAGCTTAGAGCGGGGGCTGAATCAGCCCCAGCATTTT. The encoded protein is CASSLERGLNQPQHF.

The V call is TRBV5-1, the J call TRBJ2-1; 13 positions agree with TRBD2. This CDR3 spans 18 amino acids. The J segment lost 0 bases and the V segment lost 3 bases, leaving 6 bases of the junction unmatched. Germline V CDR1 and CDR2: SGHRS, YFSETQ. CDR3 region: CASSWGTSGKSSYNEQFF. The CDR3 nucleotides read TGCGCCAGCAGCTGGGGGACTAGCGGGAAGAGCTCCTACAATGAGCAGTTCTTC.

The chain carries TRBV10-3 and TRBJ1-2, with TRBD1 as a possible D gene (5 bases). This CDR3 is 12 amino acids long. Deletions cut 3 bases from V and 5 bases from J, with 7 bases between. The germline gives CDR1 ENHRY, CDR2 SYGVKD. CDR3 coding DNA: TGTGCCATCAGTGAACAGGTATATGGCTACACCTTC. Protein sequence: CAISEQVYGYTF.

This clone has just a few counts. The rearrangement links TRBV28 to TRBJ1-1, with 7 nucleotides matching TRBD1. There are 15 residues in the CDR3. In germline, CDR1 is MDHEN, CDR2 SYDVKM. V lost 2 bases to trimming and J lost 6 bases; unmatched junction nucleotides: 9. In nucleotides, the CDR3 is TGTGCCAGCAGTTTAAGGGGGCTCGATTTATCTGAAGCTTTCTTT. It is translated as CASSLRGLDLSEAFF.

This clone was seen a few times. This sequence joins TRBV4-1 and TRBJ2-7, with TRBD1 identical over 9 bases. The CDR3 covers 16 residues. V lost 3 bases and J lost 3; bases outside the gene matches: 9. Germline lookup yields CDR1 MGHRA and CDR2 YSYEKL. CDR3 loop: CASSHTTGGSYYEQYF. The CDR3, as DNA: TGCGCCAGCAGCCACACCACAGGGGGCTCCTACTACGAGCAGTACTTC.

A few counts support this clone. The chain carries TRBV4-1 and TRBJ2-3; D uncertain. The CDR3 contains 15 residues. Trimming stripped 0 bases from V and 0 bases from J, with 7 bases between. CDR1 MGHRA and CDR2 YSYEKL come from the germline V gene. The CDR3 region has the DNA TGCGCCAGCAGCCAAGACGGTTTCAGCACAGATACGCAGTATTTT. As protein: CASSQDGFSTDTQYF.

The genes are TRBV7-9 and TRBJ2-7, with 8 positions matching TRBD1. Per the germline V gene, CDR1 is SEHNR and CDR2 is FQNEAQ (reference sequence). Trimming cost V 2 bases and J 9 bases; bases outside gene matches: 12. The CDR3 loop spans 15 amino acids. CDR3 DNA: TGTGCCAGCAGCTTACAGAGGAGAGCAGGGGGCTTGCAGTACTTC. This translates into CASSLQRRAGGLQYF.

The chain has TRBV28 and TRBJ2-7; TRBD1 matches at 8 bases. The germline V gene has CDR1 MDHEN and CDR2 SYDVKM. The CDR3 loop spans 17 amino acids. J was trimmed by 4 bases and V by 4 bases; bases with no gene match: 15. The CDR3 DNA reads TGTGCCAGCAGTTCACCCAGCAGGGGGCGGATCGAATACGAGCAGTACTTC. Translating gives CASSSPSRGRIEYEQYF.

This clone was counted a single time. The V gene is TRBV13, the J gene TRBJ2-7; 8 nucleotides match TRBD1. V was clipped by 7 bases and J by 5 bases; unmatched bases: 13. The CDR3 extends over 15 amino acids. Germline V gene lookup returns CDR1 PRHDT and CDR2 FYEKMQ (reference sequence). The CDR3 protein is CASTSRGRGPHEQYF. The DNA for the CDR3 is TGTGCCAGCACTTCTAGGGGCAGGGGGCCCCACGAGCAGTACTTC.

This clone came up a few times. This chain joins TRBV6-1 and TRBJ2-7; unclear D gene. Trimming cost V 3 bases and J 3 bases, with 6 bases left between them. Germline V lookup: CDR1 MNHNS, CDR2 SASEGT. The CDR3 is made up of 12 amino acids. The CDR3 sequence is CASSDRFYEQYF. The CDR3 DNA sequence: TGTGCCAGCAGTGACAGATTCTACGAGCAGTACTTC.

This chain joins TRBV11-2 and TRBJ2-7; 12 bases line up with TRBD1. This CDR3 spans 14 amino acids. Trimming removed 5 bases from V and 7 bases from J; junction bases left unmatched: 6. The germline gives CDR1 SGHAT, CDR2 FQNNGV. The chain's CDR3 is CASSPGTGGWEQYF. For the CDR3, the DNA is TGTGCCAGCAGCCCCGGGACAGGGGGCTGGGAGCAGTACTTC.

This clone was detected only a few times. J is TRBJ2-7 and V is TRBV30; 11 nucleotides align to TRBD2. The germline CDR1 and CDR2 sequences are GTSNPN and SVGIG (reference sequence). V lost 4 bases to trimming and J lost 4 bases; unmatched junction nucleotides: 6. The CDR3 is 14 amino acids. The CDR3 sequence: CAWTYSGGGYEQYF. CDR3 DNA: TGTGCCTGGACATATAGCGGGGGGGGTTACGAGCAGTACTTC.

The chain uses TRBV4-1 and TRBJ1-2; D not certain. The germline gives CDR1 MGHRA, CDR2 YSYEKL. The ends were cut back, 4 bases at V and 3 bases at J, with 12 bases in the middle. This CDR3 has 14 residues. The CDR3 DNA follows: TGCGCCAGCAGCCTCGAAGAGGTGGACTATGGCTACACCTTC. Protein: CASSLEEVDYGYTF.

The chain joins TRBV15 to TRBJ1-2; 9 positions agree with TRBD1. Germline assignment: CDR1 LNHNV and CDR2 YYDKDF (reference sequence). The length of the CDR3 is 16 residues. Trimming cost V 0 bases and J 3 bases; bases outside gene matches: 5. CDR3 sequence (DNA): TGTGCCACCAGCAGAGATGACCGGGACAGGGACTATGGCTACACCTTC. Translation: CATSRDDRDRDYGYTF.

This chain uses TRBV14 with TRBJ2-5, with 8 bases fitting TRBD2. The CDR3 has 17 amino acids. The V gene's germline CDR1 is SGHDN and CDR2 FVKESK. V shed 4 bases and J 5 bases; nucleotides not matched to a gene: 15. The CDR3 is CASSPSEGLVPLETQYF. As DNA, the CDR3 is TGTGCCAGCAGCCCATCCGAGGGACTAGTTCCATTGGAGACCCAGTACTTC.

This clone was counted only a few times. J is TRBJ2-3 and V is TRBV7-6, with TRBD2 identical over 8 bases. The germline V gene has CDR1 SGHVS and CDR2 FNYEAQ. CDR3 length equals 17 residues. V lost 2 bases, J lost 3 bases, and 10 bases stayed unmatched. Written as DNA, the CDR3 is TGTGCCAGCAGCTTATATACCGGGGGGGCGGTGACAGATACGCAGTATTTT. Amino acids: CASSLYTGGAVTDTQYF.